Below are 29 T cell receptor beta chains sequenced from a single sample in a study of blood T cell repertoires in COVID-19. Libraries were prepared by immunoSEQ multiplex PCR; TCRdb keeps only in-frame clonotypes and omits some of them. The repertoire has some 230,000 clones, about 81% of them found once; the top ten carry 7% to 10%. Sequencing used peripheral blood. Receptors were obtained from a woman aged 80 or over with COVID-19, enrolled during active disease.

This chain joins TRBV15 and TRBJ1-5, with D tentatively TRBD1 (6 bases). Trimming stripped 9 bases from V and 7 bases from J, with 22 bases between. Germline loops: CDR1 LNHNV, CDR2 YYDKDF (reference sequence). The CDR3 loop spans 15 amino acids. This CDR3 reads CATRKAGTQDQPQHF. DNA of the CDR3: TGTGCCACTCGAAAGGCCGGGACACAGGACCAGCCCCAGCATTTT.

This clone was found a few times. This chain links TRBV6-6 with TRBJ1-4, with 7 bases aligning to TRBD1. V was pared by 7 bases and J by 5 bases, with 10 bases of the junction left unmatched. Looked up from germline, CDR1 is MNHNY and CDR2 is SVGAGI (reference sequence). This CDR3 comprises 15 residues. The CDR3 spells CASKKGDSENEKLFF. CDR3 nucleotide sequence: TGTGCCAGCAAAAAAGGGGACAGCGAGAATGAAAAACTGTTTTTT.

As regards this clone: Additional DNA sequences in this sample encode the identical CDR3. V gene TRBV12-3 or TRBV12-4 combines with J gene TRBJ1-3; the D is unclear. Trimming removed 2 bases at V and 4 bases at J, with 6 bases between. The CDR3 totals 13 residues. CDR3 in DNA: TGTGCCAGCAGTTTAAACAGCGGAAACACCATATATTTT. Amino acid sequence: CASSLNSGNTIYF.

The genes are TRBV5-4 and TRBJ2-1; D is possibly TRBD1 (6 bases). CDR3 length equals 14 residues. The V gene's germline CDR1 is SGHNT and CDR2 YYREEE (reference sequence). Deletions cut 4 bases from V and 7 bases from J, with 15 bases between. The CDR3 sequence is CASSRLQGTNEQFF. The CDR3 bases are TGTGCCAGCAGCCGTCTACAGGGTACGAATGAGCAGTTCTTC. Full variable domain (rest looked up from reference TRBV5-4 and TRBJ2-1): ETGVTQSPTHLIKTRGQQVTLRCSSQSGHNTVSWYQQALGQGPQFIFQYYREEENGRGNFPPRFSGLQFPNYSSELNVNALELDDSALYLCASSRLQGTNEQFFGPGTRLTVL.

The rearrangement uses TRBV24-1 and TRBJ1-1, with 10 bases fitting TRBD1. CDR3 length equals 13 residues. J lost 4 bases, V lost 8 bases, and 3 bases had no gene match. The germline gives CDR1 KGHDR, CDR2 SFDVKD. The DNA of the CDR3 is TGTGCCACCAAGGGACAGGGGCCCACTGAAGCTTTCTTT. As protein: CATKGQGPTEAFF.

V is TRBV5-1 and J is TRBJ1-2; D remains ambiguous. Germline assignment: CDR1 SGHRS and CDR2 YFSETQ. Trimming removed 3 bases from V and 4 bases from J, with 10 bases in between. The CDR3 length is 13 residues. CDR3: CASSSPEGYGYTF. The CDR3 bases are TGCGCCAGCAGCTCTCCGGAGGGCTATGGCTACACCTTC.

The chain combines TRBV27 with TRBJ1-2; D uncertain. V gave up 2 bases and J gave up 0 bases, with 10 bases separating them. The germline V gene has CDR1 MNHEY and CDR2 SMNVEV (reference sequence). This CDR3 spans 15 amino acids. CDR3 sequence reads: CASSLNRLANYGYTF. The DNA for the CDR3 is TGTGCCAGCAGTTTAAATAGACTGGCTAACTATGGCTACACCTTC.

This clone was observed once. The chain recombines TRBV4-1 with TRBJ2-4; 11 nucleotides agree with TRBD2. Per germline, CDR1 MGHRA and CDR2 YSYEKL. The CDR3 sequence is 16 residues long. Germline trimming cut 4 bases from V and 6 bases from J; bases unmatched to any gene: 8. The CDR3 DNA follows: TGCGCCAGCAGCCCCCGTAGCGGGGGGGCTGGAAACATTCAGTACTTC. This translates into CASSPRSGGAGNIQYF.

The gene calls are TRBV28 and TRBJ2-7; D possibly corresponds to TRBD1 (7 bases). This CDR3 comprises 16 residues. Trimming took off 6 bases at V and 0 bases at J, with 18 bases between the two ends. Germline V CDR1 and CDR2: MDHEN, SYDVKM. This CDR3 is CASRPGGLLSSYEQYF. CDR3 nucleotide sequence: TGTGCCAGCAGGCCAGGGGGACTTCTGAGCTCCTACGAGCAGTACTTC.

The rearrangement links TRBV5-6 to TRBJ1-6; no firm D call. The CDR3 loop spans 16 amino acids. Trimming took off 1 base at V and 7 bases at J, with 15 bases between the two ends. CDR1 SGHDT and CDR2 YYEEEE come from the germline V gene. CDR3 amino acids: CASSLYSPPGNSPLHF. CDR3 bases: TGTGCCAGCAGCTTGTACAGTCCTCCGGGGAATTCACCCCTCCACTTT.

The chain recombines TRBV7-2 with TRBJ2-7; D possibly corresponds to TRBD1 (6 bases). Germline V gives CDR1 SGHTA, CDR2 FQGNSA. V lost 4 bases and J lost 4, with 11 bases in between. The CDR3 spans 13 residues. DNA of the CDR3: TGTGCCAGCAGCTCCTCAGACAGGTACGAGCAGTACTTC. It is translated as CASSSSDRYEQYF.

The V gene is TRBV5-8, the J gene TRBJ1-3; 7 bases are a match to TRBD1. CDR3 length equals 17 residues. Per the germline V gene, CDR1 is SGHTS and CDR2 is YDEGEE. The V and J ends lost 0 bases and 0 bases, in that order; junction bases with no gene match: 6. In DNA form, the CDR3 reads TGTGCCAGCAGCTTGGGTCAGGGGGTTTACTCTGGAAACACCATATATTTT. It encodes CASSLGQGVYSGNTIYF.

The chain carries TRBV25-1 and TRBJ2-3; 10 positions agree with TRBD2. The CDR3 has 15 residues. V trimming: 5 bases; J trimming: 3 bases; junction bases outside the gene matches: 5. Germline assignment: CDR1 MGHDK and CDR2 SYGVNS. CDR3: CASSPAGGGTDTQYF. CDR3 sequence (DNA): TGTGCCAGCAGTCCAGCGGGGGGGGGTACAGATACGCAGTATTTT.

This chain uses TRBV30 with TRBJ1-2; D not resolved. This CDR3 has 17 amino acids. The germline V gene encodes CDR1 GTSNPN and CDR2 SVGIG (reference sequence). Trimming shortened V by 4 bases and J by 0 bases, and 21 bases separated the two germline ends. CDR3 DNA sequence: TGTGCCTGGACTAGTAGAGACTCCGCTTTAGCTAACTATGGCTACACCTTC. It codes for CAWTSRDSALANYGYTF. Based on the CDR3 plus reference TRBV30 and TRBJ1-2, the full variable domain is SQTIHQWPATLVQPVGSPLSLECTVEGTSNPNLYWYRQAAGRGLQLLFYSVGIGQISSEVPQNLSASRPQDRQFILSSKKLLLSDSGFYLCAWTSRDSALANYGYTFGSGTRLTVV.

The genes are TRBV10-2 and TRBJ1-1; a possible D gene is TRBD1 (6 bases). CDR1 and CDR2 from the germline V gene are WSHSY and SAAADI. Trimming took off 8 bases at V and 0 bases at J, with 7 bases between the two ends. CDR3 length: 12 residues. The CDR3 DNA reads as TGCGCCAGCCGGACAGTGAACACTGAAGCTTTCTTT. Translation: CASRTVNTEAFF.

J is TRBJ1-1 and V is TRBV5-8; D is undetermined. The CDR3 loop spans 14 amino acids. With 0 bases removed from V and 4 bases from J, the gap between germline ends came to 10 bases. Germline assignment: CDR1 SGHTS and CDR2 YDEGEE. CDR3 nucleotides: TGTGCCAGCAGCTTGGGACATACCACCACTGAAGCTTTCTTT. This gives the protein CASSLGHTTTEAFF.

This chain uses TRBV5-1 with TRBJ2-7; D is ambiguous. The CDR3 covers 15 residues. V lost 4 bases and J 0 bases, leaving 14 bases between the germline ends. Germline lookup yields CDR1 SGHRS and CDR2 YFSETQ. Here the CDR3 DNA reads TGCGCCAGCAGCCCAATCAGTGGGCCCTCCTACGAGCAGTACTTC. It is translated as CASSPISGPSYEQYF.

This chain uses TRBV15 with TRBJ1-2, with D maybe TRBD1 (5 bases). This CDR3 has 14 residues. Germline CDR1 is LNHNV and CDR2 is YYDKDF (reference sequence). The V and J ends lost 2 bases and 7 bases respectively, with 14 bases between them. CDR3 residues: CATSRSQGFAGYTF. CDR3 DNA: TGTGCCACCAGCAGATCGCAGGGTTTCGCTGGCTACACCTTC.

In its sample, this clone was seen once. Sequence at one end of the junction differs from germline and may be a read error. V usage is TRBV7-7 and J usage is TRBJ2-2; TRBD1 matches 8 bases. Germline CDR1 reads SSHAT; CDR2 reads FNYEAQ (reference sequence). The CDR3 has 15 residues. In DNA, the CDR3 is TGTGCTAGCAGCAGGACAGGGAAGAACACCGGGGAGCTGTTTTTT. It is translated as CASSRTGKNTGELFF.

CDR3 protein: CATSDPSGRGGDTQYF. CDR3 in DNA: TGTGCCACCAGTGATCCTAGCGGGAGAGGGGGAGATACGCAGTATTTT. The chain has TRBV24-1 and TRBJ2-3; 10 bases map to TRBD2. Trimming removed 3 bases from V and 5 bases from J; junction bases left unmatched: 7. Germline CDR1 reads KGHDR; CDR2 reads SFDVKD. The CDR3 is made up of 16 amino acids.

This clone was seen a single time. The chain recombines TRBV11-2 with TRBJ2-3, with 8 bases fitting TRBD1. V was pared by 0 bases and J by 1 base, with 3 bases of the junction left unmatched. From germline, CDR1 is SGHAT and CDR2 FQNNGV. The length of the CDR3 is 16 residues. CDR3 sequence reads: CASSLEQGAGTDTQYF. As DNA, the CDR3 is TGTGCCAGCAGCTTAGAGCAGGGGGCCGGCACAGATACGCAGTATTTT. Full variable domain (missing parts from reference TRBV11-2 and TRBJ2-3): EAGVAQSPRYKIIEKRQSVAFWCNPISGHATLYWYQQILGQGPKLLIQFQNNGVVDDSQLPKDRFSAERLKGVDSTLKIQPAKLEDSAVYLCASSLEQGAGTDTQYFGPGTRLTVL.

The chain couples TRBV6-5 to TRBJ1-1; D is possibly TRBD1 (5 bases). CDR1 is MNHEY, CDR2 SVGAGI, per germline. The V end lost 5 bases, the J end lost 1 base, and 11 bases lay between the germline ends. This CDR3 is built from 14 residues. CDR3 protein: CASSLKTANTEAFF. As DNA, the CDR3 is TGTGCCAGCAGTCTGAAGACAGCGAACACTGAAGCTTTCTTT.

The chain recombines TRBV28 with TRBJ1-5; D perhaps matches TRBD1 (6 bases). The CDR3 contains 15 residues. V lost 7 bases and J lost 4, with 17 bases in between. Germline V gene sequence: CDR1 MDHEN, CDR2 SYDVKM. The CDR3 DNA is TGTGCCAGCACTCTAGGGGGGGGAGGGAATCAGCCCCAGCATTTT. Translated: CASTLGGGGNQPQHF. The entire variable domain, with the rest obtained from reference TRBV28 and TRBJ1-5, is as follows: DVKVTQSSRYLVKRTGEKVFLECVQDMDHENMFWYRQDPGLGLRLIYFSYDVKMKEKGDIPEGYSVSREKKERFSLILESASTNQTSMYLCASTLGGGGNQPQHFGDGTRLSIL.

For the CDR3, the DNA is TGCGCCAGCAGTATTTCGGGGGGCGTCCAAGAGACCCAGTACTTC. It yields the protein CASSISGGVQETQYF. V gene TRBV5-1 combines with J gene TRBJ2-5; D is possibly TRBD2 (7 bases). The germline V and J ends were trimmed by 5 bases and 1 base, with 15 bases remaining between them. In germline, CDR1 is SGHRS, CDR2 YFSETQ. The CDR3 has 15 amino acids.

The DNA of the CDR3 is TGCAGTGCTAGTTCGGGGAAAGATGGCTACACCTTC. The encoded protein is CSASSGKDGYTF. The gene calls are TRBV20-1 and TRBJ1-2; D gene unclear. Trimming took off 3 bases at V and 6 bases at J, with 11 bases between the two ends. The CDR3 has 12 residues. CDR1 DFQATT and CDR2 SNEGSKA come from the germline V gene (reference sequence).

The chain recombines TRBV7-2 with TRBJ2-7; TRBD1 agrees at 7 bases. From germline, CDR1 is SGHTA and CDR2 FQGNSA. This CDR3 has 13 residues. V was clipped by 5 bases and J by 4 bases; unmatched bases: 5. This CDR3 reads CASSGSRGYEQYF. The CDR3 bases are TGTGCCAGCAGCGGATCCAGGGGGTACGAGCAGTACTTC.

The rearrangement links TRBV19 to TRBJ1-1, with D perhaps TRBD1 (5 bases). With 5 bases removed from V and 0 bases from J, the gap between germline ends came to 13 bases. Germline V lookup: CDR1 LNHDA, CDR2 SQIVND (reference sequence). This CDR3 contains 15 residues. The CDR3, as DNA: TGTGCCAGTAGTGAAATCGACAGAATGAACACTGAAGCTTTCTTT. Translated: CASSEIDRMNTEAFF.

The CDR3, as DNA: TGTGCCAGCAGCTTGGGAACGGCGGATAACTATGGCTACACCTTC. Translated, it gives CASSLGTADNYGYTF. The chain has TRBV5-8 and TRBJ1-2; D is unclear. The V and J ends lost 0 bases and 1 base respectively, with 10 bases between them. Germline-derived CDR1 and CDR2 are SGHTS and YDEGEE. This CDR3 is built from 15 residues.

This rearrangement joins TRBV5-1 to TRBJ2-1, with TRBD2 matching 8 bases. CDR3 size: 15 residues. The germline V gene has CDR1 SGHRS and CDR2 YFSETQ. V shed 0 bases, J shed 9 bases, and the junction held 8 bases outside the gene matches. The DNA of the CDR3 is TGCGCCAGCAGCTTGGAATTAGCGGGAATAGGTGAGCAGTTCTTC. Its translation: CASSLELAGIGEQFF.